The source of this T cell receptor (beta chain) is a study of regulatory T cells in long-lasting Graves disease. This clonotype was counted many times. Time point of the sample: newly diagnosed GD, antithyroid drugs for less than 3 months. Generation of the TCR library employed RNA extracted from PBMCs. V dropped 2 bases and J dropped 4 bases, with 17 bases sitting between them. Per germline, CDR1 SEHNR and CDR2 FQNEAQ (reference sequence). The CDR3 runs 17 residues. Through Arm-PCR of CDR3 regions and iRepertoire HTBI primers, TCR beta libraries were built. TCRdb itself ran the multiplex PCR reads through MiXCR, one entry per CDR3 protein. The sample records 550,000 to 600,000 distinct CDR3 sequences, roughly 16% being singletons. The same data also contributed to another study, on T cells in Graves' hyperthyroidism and ophthalmopathy. That report adds: In making diagnoses, clinical symptoms, serum thyroxine and TRAb, thyroid ultrasound and orbital computed tomography were all used. Ophthalmopathy was model-predicted a median about 6.9 months pre-onset.

This chain links TRBV7-9 with TRBJ2-2; D call uncertain. The sequence came from a man younger than 35 with Graves disease. Specimen: peripheral blood mononuclear cells (PBMCs), collected at new diagnosis, from a patient treated with antithyroid drugs. The DNA for the CDR3 is TGTGCCAGCAGCTTATCCCGGCTAGGTGGTTTCACCGGGGAGCTGTTTTTT. Protein sequence: CASSLSRLGGFTGELFF.